This T cell receptor beta chain derives from a study of cytomegalovirus exposure and HLA in healthy donors. PCR primers comprised 60 Vbeta and 13 Jbeta primers. The assay was immunoSEQ multiplex PCR, and TCRdb's table has in-frame clones only and misses some. The sample shows some 97,000 clones, 76% of them seen only once. This clone has only one observation. Its target is not known. Overall study results and limits: TCR beta V- and J-gene trimming, according to a later analysis, was linked to a missense DCLRE1C variant. Immune exposure data for these donors was limited to CMV serostatus. Later analysis reportedly placed an Asian-associated ancestry cluster below the roughly 700-donor mean in N-insertions.

Sequenced sample: PBMCs. The sequence was obtained from a woman aged 45-60 years in good health and CMV-seropositive.

The CDR3 coding sequence is TGCGCCAGCAGCTTCGACGGGCGAGGGGGCATCGGGGGAAACACCATATATTTT. It translates to CASSFDGRGGIGGNTIYF. V and J are TRBV5-1 and TRBJ1-3; 7 nucleotides agree with TRBD1. The length of the CDR3 is 18 residues. V dropped 2 bases and J dropped 4; count of bases not matched to a gene: 15. Germline V lookup: CDR1 SGHRS, CDR2 YFSETQ.